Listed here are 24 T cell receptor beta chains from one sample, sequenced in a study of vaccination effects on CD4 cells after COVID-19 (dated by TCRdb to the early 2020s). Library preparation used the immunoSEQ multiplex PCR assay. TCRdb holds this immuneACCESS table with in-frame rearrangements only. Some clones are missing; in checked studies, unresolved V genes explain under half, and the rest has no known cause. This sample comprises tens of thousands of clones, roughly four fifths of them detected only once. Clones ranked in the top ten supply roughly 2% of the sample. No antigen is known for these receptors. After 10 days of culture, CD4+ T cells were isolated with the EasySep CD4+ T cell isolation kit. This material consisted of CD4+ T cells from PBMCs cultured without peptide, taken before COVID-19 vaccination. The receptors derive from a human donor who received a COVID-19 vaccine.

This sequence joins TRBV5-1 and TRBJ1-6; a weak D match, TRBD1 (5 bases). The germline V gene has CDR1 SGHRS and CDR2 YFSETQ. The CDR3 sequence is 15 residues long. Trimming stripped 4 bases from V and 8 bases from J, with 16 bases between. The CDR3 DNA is TGCGCCAGCAGCCTCGGGGCCAGTCGGTATTCACCCCTCCACTTT. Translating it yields CASSLGASRYSPLHF.

This CDR3 is CASSQGRGEQYV. For the CDR3, the DNA is TGTGCCAGCAGCCAAGGGAGGGGCGAGCAGTACGTC. The rearrangement joins TRBV3-1 (or the pseudogene TRBV3-2) to TRBJ2-7, with D perhaps matching TRBD2 (6 bases). Germline V gene lookup returns CDR1 LGHDT and CDR2 YNNKEL (reference sequence). The CDR3 extends over 12 amino acids. Trimming removed 1 base at V and 6 bases at J, with 7 bases between.

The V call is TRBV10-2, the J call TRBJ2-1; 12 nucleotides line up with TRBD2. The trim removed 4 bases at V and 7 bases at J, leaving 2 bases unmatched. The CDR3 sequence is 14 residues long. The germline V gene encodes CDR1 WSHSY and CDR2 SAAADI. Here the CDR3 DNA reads TGCGCCAGCAGTGCTAGCGGGGGGGGGAATGAGCAGTTCTTC. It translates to CASSASGGGNEQFF.

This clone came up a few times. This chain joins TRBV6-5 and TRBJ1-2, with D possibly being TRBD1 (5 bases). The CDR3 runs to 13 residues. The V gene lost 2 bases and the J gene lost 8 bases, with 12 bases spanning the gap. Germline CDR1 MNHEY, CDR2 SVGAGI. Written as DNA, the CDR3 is TGTGCCAGCAGTTACACAGGAGGGGTCGGCTACACCTTC. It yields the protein CASSYTGGVGYTF.

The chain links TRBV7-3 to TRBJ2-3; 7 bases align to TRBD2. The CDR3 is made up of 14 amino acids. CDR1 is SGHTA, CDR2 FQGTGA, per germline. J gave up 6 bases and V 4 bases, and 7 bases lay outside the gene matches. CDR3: CASSSRTSSDTQYF. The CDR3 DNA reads TGTGCCAGCAGCTCAAGGACTAGTTCGGATACGCAGTATTTT.

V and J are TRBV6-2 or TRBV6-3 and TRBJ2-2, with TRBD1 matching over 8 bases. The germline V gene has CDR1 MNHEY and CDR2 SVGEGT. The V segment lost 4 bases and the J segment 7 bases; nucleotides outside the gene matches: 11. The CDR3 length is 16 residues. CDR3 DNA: TGTGCCAGCAGTTTTACCGGGACAGGAGTGGTCGGGGAGCTGTTTTTT. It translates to CASSFTGTGVVGELFF.

CDR3: CASSAQGKLSNQPQHF. CDR3 nucleotides: TGTGCCAGCAGCGCACAGGGAAAACTTAGCAATCAGCCCCAGCATTTT. This rearrangement joins TRBV7-2 to TRBJ1-5, with D maybe TRBD1 (6 bases). Germline CDR1 is SGHTA and CDR2 is FQGNSA. Trimming left V 5 bases short and J 0 bases short, with 14 bases between. The CDR3 contains 16 residues. Filled out from reference TRBV7-2 and TRBJ1-5, the complete variable domain reads GAGVSQSPSNKVTEKGKDVELRCDPISGHTALYWYRQSLGQGLEFLIYFQGNSAPDKSGLPSDRFSAERTGGSVSTLTIQRTQQEDSAVYLCASSAQGKLSNQPQHFGDGTRLSIL.

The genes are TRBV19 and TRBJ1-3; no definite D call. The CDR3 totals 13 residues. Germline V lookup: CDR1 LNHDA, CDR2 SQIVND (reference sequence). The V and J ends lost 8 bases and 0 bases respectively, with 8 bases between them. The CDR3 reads CASRFGSGNTIYF. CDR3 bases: TGTGCCAGTCGATTTGGCTCTGGAAACACCATATATTTT.

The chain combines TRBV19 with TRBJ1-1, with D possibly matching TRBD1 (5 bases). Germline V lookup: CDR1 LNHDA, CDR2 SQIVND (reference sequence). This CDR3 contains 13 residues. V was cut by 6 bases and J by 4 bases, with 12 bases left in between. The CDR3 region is CASRDAGGTEAFF. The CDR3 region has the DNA TGTGCCAGTAGGGACGCTGGGGGCACTGAAGCTTTCTTT.

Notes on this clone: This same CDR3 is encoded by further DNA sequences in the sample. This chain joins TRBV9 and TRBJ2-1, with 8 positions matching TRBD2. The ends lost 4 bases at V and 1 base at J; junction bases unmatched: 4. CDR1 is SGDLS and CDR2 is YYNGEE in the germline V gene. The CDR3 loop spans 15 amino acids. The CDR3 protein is CASSPSGGSYNEQFF. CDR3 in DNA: TGTGCCAGCAGCCCCAGCGGGGGTTCCTACAATGAGCAGTTCTTC.

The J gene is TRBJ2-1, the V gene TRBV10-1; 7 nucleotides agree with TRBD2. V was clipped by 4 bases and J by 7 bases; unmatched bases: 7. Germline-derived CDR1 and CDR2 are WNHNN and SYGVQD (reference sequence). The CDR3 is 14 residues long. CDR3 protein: CASSALSGGNEQFF. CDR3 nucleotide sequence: TGCGCCAGCAGTGCCCTCTCGGGGGGAAATGAGCAGTTCTTC.

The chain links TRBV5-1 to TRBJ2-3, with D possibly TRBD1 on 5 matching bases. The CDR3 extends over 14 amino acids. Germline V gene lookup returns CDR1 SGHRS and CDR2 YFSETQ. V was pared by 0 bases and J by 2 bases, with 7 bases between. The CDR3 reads CASSLGQITDTQYF. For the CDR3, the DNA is TGCGCCAGCAGCTTGGGACAGATCACAGATACGCAGTATTTT. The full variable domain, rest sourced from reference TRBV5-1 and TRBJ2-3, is KAGVTQTPRYLIKTRGQQVTLSCSPISGHRSVSWYQQTPGQGLQFLFEYFSETQRNKGNFPGRFSGRQFSNSRSEMNVSTLELGDSALYLCASSLGQITDTQYFGPGTRLTVL.

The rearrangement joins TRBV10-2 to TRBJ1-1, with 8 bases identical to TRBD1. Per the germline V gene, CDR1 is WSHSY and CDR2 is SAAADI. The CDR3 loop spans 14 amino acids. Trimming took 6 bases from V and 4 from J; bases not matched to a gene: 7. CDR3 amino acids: CASRTRGRSTEAFF. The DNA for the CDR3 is TGCGCCAGCAGGACCAGGGGGCGTAGCACTGAAGCTTTCTTT.

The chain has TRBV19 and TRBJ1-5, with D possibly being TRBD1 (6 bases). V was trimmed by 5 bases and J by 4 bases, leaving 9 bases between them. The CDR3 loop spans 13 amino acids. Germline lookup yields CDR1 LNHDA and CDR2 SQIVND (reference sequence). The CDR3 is CASSDTGNQPQHF. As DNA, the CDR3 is TGTGCCAGTAGTGACACAGGGAATCAGCCCCAGCATTTT.

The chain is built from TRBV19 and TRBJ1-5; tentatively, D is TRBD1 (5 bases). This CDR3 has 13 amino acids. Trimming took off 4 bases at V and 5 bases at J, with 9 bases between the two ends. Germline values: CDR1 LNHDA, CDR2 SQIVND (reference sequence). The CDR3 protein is CASSTGFDQPQHF. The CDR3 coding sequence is TGTGCCAGTAGTACAGGGTTTGATCAGCCCCAGCATTTT.

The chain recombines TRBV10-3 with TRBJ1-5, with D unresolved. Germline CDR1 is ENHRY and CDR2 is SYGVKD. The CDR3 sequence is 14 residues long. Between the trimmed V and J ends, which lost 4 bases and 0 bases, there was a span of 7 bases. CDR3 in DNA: TGTGCCATCAGTGCGGAGCCTAGCAATCAGCCCCAGCATTTT. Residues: CAISAEPSNQPQHF.

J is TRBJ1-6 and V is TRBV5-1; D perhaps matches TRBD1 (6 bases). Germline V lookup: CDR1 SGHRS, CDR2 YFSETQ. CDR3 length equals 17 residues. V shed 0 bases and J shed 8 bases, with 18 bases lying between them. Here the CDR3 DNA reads TGCGCCAGCAGCTTGGGAATGGGGGGGGCTGCGGATTCACCCCTCCACTTT. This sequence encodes CASSLGMGGAADSPLHF.

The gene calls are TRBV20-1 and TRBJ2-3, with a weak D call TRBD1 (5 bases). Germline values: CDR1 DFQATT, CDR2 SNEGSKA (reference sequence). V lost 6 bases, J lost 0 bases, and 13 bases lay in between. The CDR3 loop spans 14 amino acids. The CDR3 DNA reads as TGCAGTGCCAGTCGACAGAGGAGCACAGATACGCAGTATTTT. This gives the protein CSASRQRSTDTQYF.

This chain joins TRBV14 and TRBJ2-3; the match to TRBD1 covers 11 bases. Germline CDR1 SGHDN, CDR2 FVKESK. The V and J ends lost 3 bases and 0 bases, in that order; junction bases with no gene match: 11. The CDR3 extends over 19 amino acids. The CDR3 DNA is TGTGCCAGCAGCCACACCGGGACAGGGGGATTTTGGAGCACAGATACGCAGTATTTT. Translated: CASSHTGTGGFWSTDTQYF.

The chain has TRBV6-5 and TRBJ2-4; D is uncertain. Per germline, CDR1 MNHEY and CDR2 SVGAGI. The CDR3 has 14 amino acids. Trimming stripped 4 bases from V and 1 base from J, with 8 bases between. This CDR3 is CASSSISAKNIQYF. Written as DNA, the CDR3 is TGTGCCAGCAGTTCTATATCTGCCAAAAACATTCAGTACTTC.

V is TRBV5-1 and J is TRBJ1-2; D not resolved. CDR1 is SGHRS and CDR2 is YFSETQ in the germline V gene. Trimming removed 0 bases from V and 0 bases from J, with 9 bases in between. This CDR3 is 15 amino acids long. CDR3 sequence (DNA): TGCGCCAGCAGCTTGGCCCCGGAGCCTAACTATGGCTACACCTTC. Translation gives CASSLAPEPNYGYTF.

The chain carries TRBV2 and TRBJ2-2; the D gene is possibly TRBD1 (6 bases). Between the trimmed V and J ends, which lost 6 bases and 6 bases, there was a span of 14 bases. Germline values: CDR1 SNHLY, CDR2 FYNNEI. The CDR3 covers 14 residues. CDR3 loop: CASSRSGGPGELFF. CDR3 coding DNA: TGTGCCAGCAGCCGCTCTGGGGGCCCCGGGGAGCTGTTTTTT.

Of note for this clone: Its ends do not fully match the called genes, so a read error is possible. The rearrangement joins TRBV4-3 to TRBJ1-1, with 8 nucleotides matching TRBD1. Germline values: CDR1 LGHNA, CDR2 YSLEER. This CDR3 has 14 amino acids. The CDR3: CASSHPTGVGRQVF. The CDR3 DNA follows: TGCGCCAGCAGCCACCCGACAGGGGTTGGCCGCCAGGTCTTT.

Here the CDR3 DNA reads TGTGCCAGCAGCTTCAGAGAGGGCAAAAACATTCAGTACTTC. Amino acids: CASSFREGKNIQYF. The gene calls are TRBV7-2 and TRBJ2-4, with D perhaps TRBD2 (5 bases). Germline loops: CDR1 SGHTA, CDR2 FQGNSA. V dropped 3 bases and J dropped 3 bases, with 9 bases sitting between them. The CDR3 runs to 14 residues.